This note documents a single T cell receptor (beta chain) sequence. This specimen comes from a study of blood T cell repertoires in COVID-19. Whole-study context: The study drew acute and convalescent COVID-19 samples from the United States, Italy and Spain. PBMCs, B-cell-depleted T cells, or T cells provided the cDNA or gDNA that made up the material.

J lost 2 bases, V lost 4 bases, and 2 bases had no gene match. Germline CDR1 is MNHNY and CDR2 is SVGAGI (reference sequence). This CDR3 comprises 16 residues. Per the original data handling: The assay estimated nucleated cells by amplifying reference gene primers. Only in-frame clones appear in the TCRdb table, and some are missing; sequencing was by immunoSEQ multiplex PCR. The D gene and trimming were derived from the DNA, and the V and J assignments and clone size from that table. Of 30,000 to 40,000 clones in the sample, about 85% were seen once. The rearrangement uses TRBV6-6 and TRBJ2-6; TRBD1 matches at 10 bases. The sample taken for sequencing was peripheral blood. The clonotype was recovered from a man aged 50-60 years with active COVID-19. The CDR3 nucleotides read TGTGCCAGCAGTTTCGGGACAGGGGCTGGGGCCAACGTCCTGACTTTC. It translates to CASSFGTGAGANVLTF.